The source of this T cell receptor beta chain is a study of Graves' ophthalmopathy and Graves' hyperthyroidism. Newly diagnosed hyperthyroidism donors, aged 18 to 65, duration under 2 months. This clonotype has a count of ten or more. CDR1 and CDR2 (germline): LNHNV, YYDKDF (reference sequence). The CDR3 is 19 residues long. Trimming cost V 0 bases and J 2 bases, with 22 bases left between them. Amplification of the TCR beta CDR3 regions used RNA transcripts (as template). First-round RT-PCR with HTBI primers preceded a second-round multiplex PCR. Via MiXCR, TCRdb re-called the multiplex PCR reads, giving one row per CDR3 protein. This table has hundreds of thousands of distinct CDR3 sequences, approximately 21% appearing once.

The source is a woman aged 18-29 years with stable Graves' hyperthyroidism. V is TRBV15 and J is TRBJ2-5, with D possibly called TRBD1 or TRBD2 (5 bases each). Sequencing input: peripheral blood. For the CDR3, the DNA is TGTGCCACCAGCAGAGATCTCGGCCTAAAAAGGGGCGGGCAAGAGACCCAGTACTTC. Translation: CATSRDLGLKRGGQETQYF.